This record covers a single T cell receptor beta chain. These data originate in a study of cytomegalovirus exposure and HLA in healthy donors. In the PCR, 60 Vbeta and 13 Jbeta primers were used. The table came from immunoSEQ multiplex PCR; TCRdb's copy has only in-frame clones and leaves some out. The data contain 50,000 to 60,000 clones, around 72% of them singletons. The CDR3 runs 13 residues. Germline CDR1 and CDR2: SGHTA and FQGNSA. Between the trimmed V and J ends, which lost 1 base and 5 bases, there was a span of 8 bases. Sequencing was performed on PBMCs. The chain carries TRBV7-2 and TRBJ1-2, with D perhaps TRBD1 (6 bases). This TCR came from a man aged 18 to 30 in good health and CMV-seronegative. CDR3 in DNA: TGTGCCAGCAGCTTAGGTAGGGGGTATGGCTACACCTTC. Translated, it gives CASSLGRGYGYTF.